This TCR beta chain was recorded in a study of T cells in Graves' hyperthyroidism and ophthalmopathy. Thyroid ultrasound and orbital computed tomography, with clinical symptoms and serum thyroxine and TRAb, informed diagnoses. Notes on this clonotype: The antigen is undetermined.

The CDR3 is made up of 16 amino acids. After removal of 6 bases from V and 8 bases from J, the junction contained 11 bases not matched to a gene. Germline V gene lookup returns CDR1 LGHNA and CDR2 YNFKEQ. Researchers took RNA transcripts and amplified the TCR beta CDR3 regions from them. Using the HTBI primer set, a first-round RT-PCR was run on the TCR CDR3. A single record per CDR3 protein comes from TCRdb applying MiXCR to the multiplex PCR reads. The table has around 430,000 distinct CDR3 sequences, 15% seen once; the top ten hold 32%. Study-level points and caveats: Researchers found most expanded thyroid clonotypes above 0.001 in blood as well. In simple terms, a model built on 13 V-J features told ophthalmopathy apart from stable hyperthyroidism.

Sequencing was done on a sample of blood. The TCR comes from a woman aged 25 to 39 with Graves' hyperthyroidism. The chain joins TRBV4-2 to TRBJ2-4, with TRBD2 matching 12 bases. The DNA of the CDR3 is TGTGCCAGCAGGCCCCAGACTAGCGGGAGCAGGGACATTCAGTACTTC. Its protein product is CASRPQTSGSRDIQYF.